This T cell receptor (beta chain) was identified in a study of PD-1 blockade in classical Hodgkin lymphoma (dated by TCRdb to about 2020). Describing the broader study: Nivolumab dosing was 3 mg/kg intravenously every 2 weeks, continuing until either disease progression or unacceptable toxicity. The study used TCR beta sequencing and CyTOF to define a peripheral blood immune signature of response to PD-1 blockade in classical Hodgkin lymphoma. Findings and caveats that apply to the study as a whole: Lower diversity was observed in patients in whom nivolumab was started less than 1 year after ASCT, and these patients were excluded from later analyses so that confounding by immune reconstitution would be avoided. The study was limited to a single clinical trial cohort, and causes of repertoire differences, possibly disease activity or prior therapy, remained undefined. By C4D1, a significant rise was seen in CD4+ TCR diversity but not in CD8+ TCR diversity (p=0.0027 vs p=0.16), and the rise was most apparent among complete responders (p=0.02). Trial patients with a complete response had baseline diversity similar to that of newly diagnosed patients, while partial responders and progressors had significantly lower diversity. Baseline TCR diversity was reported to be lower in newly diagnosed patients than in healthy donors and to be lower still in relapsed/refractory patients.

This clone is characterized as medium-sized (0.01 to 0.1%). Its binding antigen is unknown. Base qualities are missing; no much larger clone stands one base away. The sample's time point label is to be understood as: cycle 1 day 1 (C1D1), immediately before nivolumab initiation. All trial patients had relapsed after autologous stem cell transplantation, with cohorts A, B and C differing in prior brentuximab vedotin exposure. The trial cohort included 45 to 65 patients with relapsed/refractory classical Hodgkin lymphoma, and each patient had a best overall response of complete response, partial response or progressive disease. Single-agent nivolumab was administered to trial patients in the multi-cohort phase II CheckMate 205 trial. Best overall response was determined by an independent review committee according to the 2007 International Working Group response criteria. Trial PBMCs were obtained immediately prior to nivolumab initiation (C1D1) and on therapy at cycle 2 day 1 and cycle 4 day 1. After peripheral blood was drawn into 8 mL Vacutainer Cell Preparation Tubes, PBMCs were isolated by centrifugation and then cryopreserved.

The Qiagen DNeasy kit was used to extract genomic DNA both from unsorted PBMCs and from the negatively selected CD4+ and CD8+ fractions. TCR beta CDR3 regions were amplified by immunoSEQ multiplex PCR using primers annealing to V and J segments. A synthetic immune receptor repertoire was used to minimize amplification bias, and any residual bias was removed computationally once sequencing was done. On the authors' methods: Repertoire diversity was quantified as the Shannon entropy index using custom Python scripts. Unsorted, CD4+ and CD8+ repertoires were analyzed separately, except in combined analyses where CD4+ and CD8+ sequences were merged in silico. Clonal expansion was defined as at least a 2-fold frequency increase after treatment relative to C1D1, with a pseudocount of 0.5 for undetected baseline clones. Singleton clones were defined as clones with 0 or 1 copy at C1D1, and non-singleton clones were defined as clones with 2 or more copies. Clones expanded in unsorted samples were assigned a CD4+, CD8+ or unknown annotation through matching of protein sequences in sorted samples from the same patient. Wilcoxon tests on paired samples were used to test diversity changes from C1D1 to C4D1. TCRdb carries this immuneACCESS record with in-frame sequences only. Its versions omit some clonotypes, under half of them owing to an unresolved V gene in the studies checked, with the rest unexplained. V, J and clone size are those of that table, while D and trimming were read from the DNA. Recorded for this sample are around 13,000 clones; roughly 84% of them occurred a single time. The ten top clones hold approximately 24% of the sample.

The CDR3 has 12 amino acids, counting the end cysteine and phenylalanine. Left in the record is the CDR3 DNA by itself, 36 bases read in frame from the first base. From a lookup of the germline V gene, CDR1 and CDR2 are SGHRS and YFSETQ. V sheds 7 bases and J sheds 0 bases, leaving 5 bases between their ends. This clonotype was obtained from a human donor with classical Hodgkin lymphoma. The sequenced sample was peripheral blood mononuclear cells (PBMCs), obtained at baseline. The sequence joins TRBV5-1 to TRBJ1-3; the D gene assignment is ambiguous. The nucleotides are TGCGCCAGCCGGCTCTCTGGAAACACCATATATTTT. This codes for CASRLSGNTIYF.